This TCR beta chain was sequenced in a study (dated by TCRdb to about 2016). Note on this clonotype: There is no known antigen for this receptor. Base quality data are lacking; no much larger clone is found one base away.

V sheds 1 base and J sheds 5 bases, leaving 11 bases between their ends. CDR1 and CDR2, per the germline V gene (reference sequence), are SEHNR and FQNEAQ. The CDR3 covers 14 residues, taking in both the cysteine and the phenylalanine. Left in the record is the CDR3 DNA by itself, 42 bases read in frame from the first base. The method was RT-PCR. The sample was run on an Illumina MiSeq. In-frame beta chains were kept once TCRdb had trimmed the public reads at Q25 with fastp and called clones with MiXCR. Each entry merges the rows of one CDR3 protein and shows their most common DNA and genes. The sample table records about 680,000 distinct CDR3 sequences; 13% to 15% of these occur just once. The leading ten clones occupy 3% to 4.5% of the sample.

The origin of this receptor is a female donor in good health, serving as a healthy control. The chain links TRBV7-9 with TRBJ1-2; the D gene is possibly TRBD1, with 6 bases matching. Sequenced sample: memory CD4+ T cells from blood. CDR3 loop: CASSLGQDSYGYTF. At the DNA level, the sequence is TGTGCCAGCAGCTTAGGACAGGACAGTTATGGCTACACCTTC. The entire variable domain, with the stretches around the CDR3 drawn from the reference TRBV7-9 and TRBJ1-2 proteins, is DTGVSQNPRHKITKRGQNVTFRCDPISEHNRLYWYRQTLGQGPEFLTYFQNEAQLEKSRLLSDRFSAERPKGSFSTLEIQRTEQGDSAMYLCASSLGQDSYGYTFGSGTRLTVV.